This T cell receptor (beta chain) was captured in a study of type 1 regulatory T cells. The V and J ends lost 4 bases and 9 bases respectively, with 25 bases between them. The V gene's germline CDR1 is LNHDA and CDR2 SQIVND (reference sequence). The length of the CDR3 is 17 residues. Comment on this clonotype: A single base separates this from a much larger clone, so it may be a read error.

Using its own MiXCR run on the reads, TCRdb lists one record per CDR3 protein. The sample includes 15,000 to 20,000 distinct CDR3 sequences, roughly a tenth of them seen just once. The chain uses TRBV19 and TRBJ2-1; D is perhaps TRBD2 (6 bases). Sequenced sample: CD4+ T cells, either the whole sample or a sorted fraction (not recorded which). The sequence derives from a human donor in good health. The CDR3 loop reads CASSKFSALTREAEQFF. The CDR3 nucleotides are TGTGCCAGTAGTAAATTCTCGGCTCTTACTAGGGAGGCTGAGCAGTTCTTC. Full variable domain (rest looked up from reference TRBV19 and TRBJ2-1): DGGITQSPKYLFRKEGQNVTLSCEQNLNHDAMYWYRQDPGQGLRLIYYSQIVNDFQKGDIAEGYSVSREKKESFPLTVTSAQKNPTAFYLCASSKFSALTREAEQFFGPGTRLTVL.